The clone carrying this T cell receptor (beta chain) was found a few times. This entry belongs to a study of shared T cell receptors in the human thymus. The trim removed 1 base at V and 4 bases at J, leaving 4 bases unmatched. The CDR3 contains 16 residues. Germline-derived CDR1 and CDR2 are LNHDA and SQIVND (reference sequence). Sequencing used immunoSEQ multiplex PCR; TCRdb keeps in-frame clones, though not all of them. The sample has 700,000 or so clones, approximately 85% seen once. The sample also formed part of further work on human thymus T cells. This second study notes: Thymus specimens were resections from corrective heart surgery. V and J genes seemed to be used with bias in thymic and blood repertoires. Related research examined unrelated individuals and reported that their thymic repertoires overlapped highly.

The sequence was obtained from a girl less than two years old with a congenital heart defect. The V gene is TRBV19, the J gene TRBJ1-5; 10 nucleotides match TRBD1. Sequenced sample: thymocytes. The CDR3 region has the DNA TGTGCCAGTAGTATAGCTCGGACAGGGGGGAATCAGCCCCAGCATTTT. The encoded protein is CASSIARTGGNQPQHF.